Below, 10 T cell receptor beta chains from the same sample are listed, as sequenced in a study of blood T cell repertoires in COVID-19. Clones were read by immunoSEQ multiplex PCR, and TCRdb kept only the in-frame ones, dropping some. The profile shows approximately 120,000 clones, 75% to 90% of them singletons. What was sequenced was peripheral blood. These receptors originate from a woman between 50 and 59 years old with acute or convalescent COVID-19.

A few counts support this clone. V gene TRBV30 combines with J gene TRBJ1-2, with 7 nucleotides matching TRBD1. The junction had 4 bases not matched to a gene; V was cut back by 3 bases and J by 3 bases. The CDR3 is 13 residues long. In germline, CDR1 is GTSNPN, CDR2 SVGIG (reference sequence). DNA of the CDR3: TGTGCCTGGAGCACAGGGGTGGACTATGGCTACACCTTC. Translation: CAWSTGVDYGYTF.

V and J are TRBV2 and TRBJ1-2; the D is unclear. CDR1 SNHLY and CDR2 FYNNEI come from the germline V gene. V was trimmed by 10 bases and J by 7 bases, leaving 10 bases between them. CDR3 size: 10 residues. CDR3 sequence reads: CATEEGGYTF. The DNA of the CDR3 is TGTGCCACCGAGGAGGGTGGCTACACCTTC.

The CDR3 DNA is TGTGCCAGCAGCGGTGAAGAGATCGACACTCCTTTTTATAATTCACCCCTCCACTTT. Its translation: CASSGEEIDTPFYNSPLHF. This chain links TRBV11-3 with TRBJ1-6; D call uncertain. Germline values: CDR1 SGHNT, CDR2 YENEEA. V lost 5 bases and J lost 4, with 24 bases in between. The CDR3 consists of 19 residues. Full variable domain (outside the CDR3, taken from reference TRBV11-3 and TRBJ1-6): EAGVVQSPRYKIIEKKQPVAFWCNPISGHNTLYWYLQNLGQGPELLIRYENEEAVDDSQLPKDRFSAERLKGVDSTLKIQPAELGDSAVYLCASSGEEIDTPFYNSPLHFGNGTRLTVT.

The V call is TRBV10-3, the J call TRBJ2-1; D may be TRBD1 (6 bases). The CDR3 is 13 amino acids. Between the trimmed V and J ends, which lost 5 bases and 4 bases, there was a span of 9 bases. Germline-derived CDR1 and CDR2 are ENHRY and SYGVKD. This chain's CDR3 is CAISIQGYNEQFF. DNA of the CDR3: TGTGCCATCAGTATACAGGGTTACAATGAGCAGTTCTTC.

The chain has TRBV7-9 and TRBJ1-2, with D tentatively TRBD1 (6 bases). Trimming stripped 5 bases from V and 7 bases from J, with 20 bases between. This CDR3 is 15 amino acids long. Per the germline V gene, CDR1 is SEHNR and CDR2 is FQNEAQ (reference sequence). This chain's CDR3 is CASSRRGGTAAGYTF. DNA for the CDR3: TGTGCCAGCAGCCGAAGAGGGGGAACTGCAGCTGGCTACACCTTC.

The CDR3 protein is CASSGKCEETGTGVFYGYTF. As DNA, the CDR3 is TGCGCCAGCAGTGGAAAGTGCGAGGAGACCGGGACAGGGGTATTCTATGGCTACACCTTC. The chain links TRBV10-1 to TRBJ1-2, with 10 bases aligning to TRBD1. CDR3 size: 20 residues. Germline loops: CDR1 WNHNN, CDR2 SYGVQD (reference sequence). V shed 4 bases and J 4 bases; nucleotides not matched to a gene: 21.

The chain links TRBV2 to TRBJ2-1; TRBD1 matches 9 bases. V lost 5 bases to trimming and J lost 3 bases; unmatched junction nucleotides: 5. The CDR3 loop spans 15 amino acids. Germline-derived CDR1 and CDR2 are SNHLY and FYNNEI. The CDR3 region has the DNA TGTGCCAGCAGTATACAGGGGGCGATCTACAATGAGCAGTTCTTC. It codes for CASSIQGAIYNEQFF.

The chain employs TRBV28 and TRBJ1-3; a weak D match, TRBD1 (6 bases). The V end was cut by 5 bases, the J end by 3 bases, with 17 bases between. CDR1 is MDHEN and CDR2 is SYDVKM in the germline V gene. The CDR3 length is 16 residues. Here the CDR3 DNA reads TGTGCCAGCAGTCCCGCGGGGGGGCGGTTTGGAAACACCATATATTTT. It is translated as CASSPAGGRFGNTIYF.

In nucleotides, the CDR3 is TGTGCCAGCACTCCAGGACAGGGCAATCAGCCCCAGCATTTT. Translating gives CASTPGQGNQPQHF. The chain joins TRBV9 to TRBJ1-5; 7 bases agree with TRBD1. The CDR3 extends over 14 amino acids. After removal of 6 bases from V and 2 bases from J, the junction contained 5 bases not matched to a gene. Germline CDR1 reads SGDLS; CDR2 reads YYNGEE.

The chain employs TRBV6-6 and TRBJ1-6; 7 positions match TRBD1. The CDR3 has 15 residues. J gave up 9 bases and V 4 bases, and 9 bases lay outside the gene matches. Germline V gives CDR1 MNHNY, CDR2 SVGAGI (reference sequence). CDR3 sequence reads: CASSLRTGPGSPLHF. Here the CDR3 DNA reads TGTGCCAGCAGTTTAAGGACAGGCCCAGGTTCACCCCTCCACTTT.